This TCR beta chain was observed in a study of regulatory T cells in long-lasting Graves disease. This clonotype was counted many times. The time point here: newly diagnosed GD, antithyroid drugs for less than 3 months. PBMCs were the source of the RNA used for TCR sequencing. The authors built TCR beta libraries using iRepertoire HTBI primers and Arm-PCR of CDR3 regions. TCRdb redid the calling of the multiplex PCR reads with MiXCR, one entry per CDR3 protein. The table shows 500,000 to 700,000 distinct CDR3 sequences, with roughly 16% occurring only once. CDR1 is SNHLY and CDR2 is FYNNEI in the germline V gene. V was clipped by 7 bases and J by 6 bases, with 12 bases between them. The CDR3 runs 13 residues. The same data also contributed to another study, on T cells in Graves' hyperthyroidism and ophthalmopathy.

The rearrangement joins TRBV2 to TRBJ1-4; TRBD1 might be the D (6 bases). This receptor was obtained from a woman in her 30s with Graves disease. Source: peripheral blood mononuclear cells (PBMCs), taken at new diagnosis, from a patient treated with antithyroid drugs. The CDR3 loop reads CASKKDSHEKLFF. The CDR3 nucleotides read TGTGCCAGCAAAAAGGACAGCCATGAAAAACTGTTTTTT.